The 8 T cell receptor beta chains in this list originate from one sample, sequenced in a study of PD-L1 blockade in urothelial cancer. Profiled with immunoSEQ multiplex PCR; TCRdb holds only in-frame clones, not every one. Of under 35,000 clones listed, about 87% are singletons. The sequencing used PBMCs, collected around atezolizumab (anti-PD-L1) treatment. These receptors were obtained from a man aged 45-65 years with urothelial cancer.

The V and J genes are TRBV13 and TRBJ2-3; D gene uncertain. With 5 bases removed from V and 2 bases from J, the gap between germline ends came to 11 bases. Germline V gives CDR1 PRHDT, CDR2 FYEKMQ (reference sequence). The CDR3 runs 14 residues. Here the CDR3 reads CASSARTITDTQYF. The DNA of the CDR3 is TGTGCCAGCAGCGCCCGAACTATCACAGATACGCAGTATTTT.

This chain's CDR3 is CASSIPQDRFTNEKLFF. The CDR3 DNA follows: TGTGCCAGCAGCATACCCCAAGACAGATTCACTAATGAAAAACTGTTTTTT. The chain uses TRBV11-2 and TRBJ1-4; possible D gene TRBD1, 5 bases. V was clipped by 5 bases and J by 2 bases, with 18 bases between them. This CDR3 region has 17 residues. Germline V CDR1 and CDR2: SGHAT, FQNNGV.

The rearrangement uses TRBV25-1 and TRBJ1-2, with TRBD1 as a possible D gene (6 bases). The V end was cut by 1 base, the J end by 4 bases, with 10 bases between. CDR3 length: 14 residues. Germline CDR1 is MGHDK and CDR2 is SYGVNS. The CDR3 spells CASSEWKQGYGYTF. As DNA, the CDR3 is TGTGCCAGCAGTGAATGGAAACAGGGCTATGGCTACACCTTC.

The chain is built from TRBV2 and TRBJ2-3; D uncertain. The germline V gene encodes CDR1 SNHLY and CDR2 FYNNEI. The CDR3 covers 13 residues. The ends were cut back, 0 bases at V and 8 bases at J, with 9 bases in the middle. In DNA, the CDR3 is TGTGCCAGCAGTGAAGCCAGACTGGGTACGCAGTATTTT. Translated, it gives CASSEARLGTQYF. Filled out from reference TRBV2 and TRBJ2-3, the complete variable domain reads EPEVTQTPSHQVTQMGQEVILRCVPISNHLYFYWYRQILGQKVEFLVSFYNNEISEKSEIFDDQFSVERPDGSNFTLKIRSTKLEDSAMYFCASSEARLGTQYFGPGTRLTVL.

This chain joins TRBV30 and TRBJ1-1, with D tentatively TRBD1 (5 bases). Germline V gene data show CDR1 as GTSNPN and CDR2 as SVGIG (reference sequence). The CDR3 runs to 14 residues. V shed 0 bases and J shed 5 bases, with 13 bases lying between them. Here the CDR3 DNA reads TGTGCCTGGAGTGTAAGGGGAGGAAGGACTGAAGCTTTCTTT. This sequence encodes CAWSVRGGRTEAFF. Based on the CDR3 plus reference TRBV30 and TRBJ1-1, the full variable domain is SQTIHQWPATLVQPVGSPLSLECTVEGTSNPNLYWYRQAAGRGLQLLFYSVGIGQISSEVPQNLSASRPQDRQFILSSKKLLLSDSGFYLCAWSVRGGRTEAFFGQGTRLTVV.

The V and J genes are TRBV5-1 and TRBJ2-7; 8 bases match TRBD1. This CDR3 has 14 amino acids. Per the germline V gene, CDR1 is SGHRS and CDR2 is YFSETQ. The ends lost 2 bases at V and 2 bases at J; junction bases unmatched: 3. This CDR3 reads CASSFGTGTYEQYF. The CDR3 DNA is TGCGCCAGCAGCTTCGGGACAGGAACCTACGAGCAGTACTTC.

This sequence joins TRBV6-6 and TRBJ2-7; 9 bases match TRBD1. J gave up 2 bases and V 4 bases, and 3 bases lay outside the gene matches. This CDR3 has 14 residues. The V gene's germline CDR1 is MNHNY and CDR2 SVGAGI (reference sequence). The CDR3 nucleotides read TGTGCCAGCAGTTTACAGGGGGCGACCTACGAGCAGTACTTC. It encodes CASSLQGATYEQYF.

The CDR3 protein is CASSITFGPLHF. CDR3 bases: TGTGCCAGTAGTATAACATTCGGGCCCCTCCACTTT. The chain carries TRBV19 and TRBJ1-6; D remains unclear. Germline V lookup: CDR1 LNHDA, CDR2 SQIVND (reference sequence). V gave up 2 bases and J gave up 13 bases, with 9 bases separating them. The CDR3 has 12 amino acids.